Below are 2 T cell receptor beta chains sequenced from a single sample in a study of OX40 agonist ivuxolimab in advanced cancers. Only in-frame clones appear in the TCRdb table, and some are missing; sequencing was by immunoSEQ multiplex PCR. The table lists around 130,000 clones, over 85% of them singletons. Sequences were derived from CD4+ or CD8+ T cells sorted from blood, sampled in a trial of the OX40 agonist ivuxolimab. These receptors originate from an adult with an advanced solid tumor such as melanoma, head and neck, liver or kidney cancer.

The chain joins TRBV18 to TRBJ1-2; possibly TRBD1 for D (6 bases). This CDR3 spans 14 amino acids. With 6 bases removed from V and 8 bases from J, the gap between germline ends came to 19 bases. Per the germline V gene, CDR1 is KGHSH and CDR2 is LQKENI. CDR3 loop: CASSPNGRGYGYTF. The CDR3 DNA reads as TGTGCCAGCTCGCCAAACGGCAGGGGATACGGCTACACCTTC.

The chain has TRBV10-3 and TRBJ1-1; no clear D gene. Germline CDR1 and CDR2: ENHRY and SYGVKD. The V and J ends lost 6 bases and 1 base respectively, with 12 bases between them. The CDR3 consists of 14 residues. CDR3 DNA sequence: TGTGCCATCAGGTCGGATTCAGCGAACACTGAAGCTTTCTTT. It codes for CAIRSDSANTEAFF.